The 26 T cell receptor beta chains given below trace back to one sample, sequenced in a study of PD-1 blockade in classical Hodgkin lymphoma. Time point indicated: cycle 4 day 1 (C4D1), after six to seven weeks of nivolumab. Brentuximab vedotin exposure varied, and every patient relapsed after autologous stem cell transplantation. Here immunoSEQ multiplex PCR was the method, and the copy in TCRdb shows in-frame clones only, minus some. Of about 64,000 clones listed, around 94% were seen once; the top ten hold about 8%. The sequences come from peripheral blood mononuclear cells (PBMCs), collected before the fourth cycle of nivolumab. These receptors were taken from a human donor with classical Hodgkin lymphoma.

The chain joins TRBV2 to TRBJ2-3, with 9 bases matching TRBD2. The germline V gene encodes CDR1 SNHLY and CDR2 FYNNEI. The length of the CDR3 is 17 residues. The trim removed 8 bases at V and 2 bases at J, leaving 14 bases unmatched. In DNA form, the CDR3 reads TGTGCCAGCGCCCGGAGGATAGCGGGGGCGTCCACAGATACGCAGTATTTT. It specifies CASARRIAGASTDTQYF. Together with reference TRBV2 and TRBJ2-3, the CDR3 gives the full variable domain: EPEVTQTPSHQVTQMGQEVILRCVPISNHLYFYWYRQILGQKVEFLVSFYNNEISEKSEIFDDQFSVERPDGSNFTLKIRSTKLEDSAMYFCASARRIAGASTDTQYFGPGTRLTVL.

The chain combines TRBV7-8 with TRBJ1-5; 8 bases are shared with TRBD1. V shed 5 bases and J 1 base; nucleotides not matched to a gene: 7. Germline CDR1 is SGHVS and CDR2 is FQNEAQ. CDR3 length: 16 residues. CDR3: CASSPGGWGSNQPQHF. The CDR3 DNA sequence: TGTGCCAGCAGCCCAGGGGGCTGGGGCAGCAATCAGCCCCAGCATTTT.

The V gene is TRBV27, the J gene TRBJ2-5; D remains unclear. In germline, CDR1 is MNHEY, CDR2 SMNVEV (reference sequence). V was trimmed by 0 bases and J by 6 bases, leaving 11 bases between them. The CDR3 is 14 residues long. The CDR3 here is CASSLSIQVKTQYF. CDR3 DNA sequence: TGTGCCAGCAGTTTATCGATTCAGGTTAAGACCCAGTACTTC.

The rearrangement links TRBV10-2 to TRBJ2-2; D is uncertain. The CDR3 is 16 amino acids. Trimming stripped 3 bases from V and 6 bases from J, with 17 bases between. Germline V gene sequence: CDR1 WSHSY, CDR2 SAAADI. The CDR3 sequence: CASSDAPNLGAGELFF. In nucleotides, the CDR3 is TGCGCCAGCAGTGATGCGCCTAATCTTGGTGCCGGGGAGCTGTTTTTT.

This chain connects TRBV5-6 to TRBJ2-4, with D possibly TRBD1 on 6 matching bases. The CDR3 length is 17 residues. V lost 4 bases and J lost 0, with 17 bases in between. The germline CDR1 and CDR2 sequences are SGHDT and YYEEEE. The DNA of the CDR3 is TGTGCCAGCAGCCAGCCCACAGGGACGGTAGCCAAAAACATTCAGTACTTC. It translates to CASSQPTGTVAKNIQYF.

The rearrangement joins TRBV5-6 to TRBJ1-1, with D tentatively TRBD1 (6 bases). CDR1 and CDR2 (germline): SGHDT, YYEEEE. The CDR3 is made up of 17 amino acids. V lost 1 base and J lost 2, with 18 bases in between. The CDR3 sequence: CASSLLASEGENTEAFF. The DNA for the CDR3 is TGTGCCAGCAGCTTGTTGGCCAGCGAGGGGGAAAACACTGAAGCTTTCTTT.

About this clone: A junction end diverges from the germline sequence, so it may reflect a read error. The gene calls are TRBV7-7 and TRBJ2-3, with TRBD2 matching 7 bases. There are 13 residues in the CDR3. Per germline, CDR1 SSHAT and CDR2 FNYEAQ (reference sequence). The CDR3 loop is CASSLAPLAGQYF. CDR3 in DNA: TGTGCTAGCAGCTTAGCCCCATTAGCGGGGCAGTATTTT.

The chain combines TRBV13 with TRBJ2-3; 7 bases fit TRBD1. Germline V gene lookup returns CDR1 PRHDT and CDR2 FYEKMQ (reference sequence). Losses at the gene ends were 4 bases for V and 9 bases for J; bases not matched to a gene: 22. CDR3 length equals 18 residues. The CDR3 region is CASSSPGQFIIGQGTQYF. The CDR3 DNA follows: TGTGCCAGCAGCTCCCCGGGACAGTTCATTATAGGGCAAGGAACGCAGTATTTT. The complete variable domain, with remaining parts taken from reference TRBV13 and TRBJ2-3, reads AAGVIQSPRHLIKEKRETATLKCYPIPRHDTVYWYQQGPGQDPQFLISFYEKMQSDKGSIPDRFSAQQFSDYHSELNMSSLELGDSALYFCASSSPGQFIIGQGTQYFGPGTRLTVL.

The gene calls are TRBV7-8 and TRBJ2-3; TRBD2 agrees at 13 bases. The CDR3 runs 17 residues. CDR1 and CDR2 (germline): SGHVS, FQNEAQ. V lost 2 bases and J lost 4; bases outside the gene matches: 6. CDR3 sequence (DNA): TGTGCCAGCAGCTTACGGACTAGCGGGGGCCGTTCAGATACGCAGTATTTT. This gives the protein CASSLRTSGGRSDTQYF. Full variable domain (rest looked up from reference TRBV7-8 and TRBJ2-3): GAGVSQSPRYKVAKRGQDVALRCDPISGHVSLFWYQQALGQGPEFLTYFQNEAQLDKSGLPSDRFFAERPEGSVSTLKIQRTQQEDSAVYLCASSLRTSGGRSDTQYFGPGTRLTVL.

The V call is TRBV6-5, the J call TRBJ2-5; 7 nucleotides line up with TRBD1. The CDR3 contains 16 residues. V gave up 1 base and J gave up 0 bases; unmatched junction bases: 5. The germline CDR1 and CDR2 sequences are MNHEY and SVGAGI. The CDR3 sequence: CASSYWDSSYQETQYF. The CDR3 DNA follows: TGTGCCAGCAGTTACTGGGACAGTTCTTACCAAGAGACCCAGTACTTC.

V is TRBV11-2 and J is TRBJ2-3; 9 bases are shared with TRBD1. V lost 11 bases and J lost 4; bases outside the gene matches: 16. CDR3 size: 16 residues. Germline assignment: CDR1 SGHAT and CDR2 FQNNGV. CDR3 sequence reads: CACAEGTGRIADTQYF. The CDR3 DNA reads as TGTGCCTGCGCCGAGGGGACAGGGAGGATCGCAGATACGCAGTATTTT. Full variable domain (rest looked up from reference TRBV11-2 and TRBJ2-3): EAGVAQSPRYKIIEKRQSVAFWCNPISGHATLYWYQQILGQGPKLLIQFQNNGVVDDSQLPKDRFSAERLKGVDSTLKIQPAKLEDSAVYLCACAEGTGRIADTQYFGPGTRLTVL.

CDR3 nucleotide sequence: TGTGCCAGCAGCTTACACGAAAAACTGTTTTTT. Translated: CASSLHEKLFF. The V gene is TRBV7-8, the J gene TRBJ1-4, with unresolved D. V lost 2 bases and J lost 8, with 3 bases in between. The germline CDR1 and CDR2 sequences are SGHVS and FQNEAQ. The CDR3 sequence is 11 residues long.

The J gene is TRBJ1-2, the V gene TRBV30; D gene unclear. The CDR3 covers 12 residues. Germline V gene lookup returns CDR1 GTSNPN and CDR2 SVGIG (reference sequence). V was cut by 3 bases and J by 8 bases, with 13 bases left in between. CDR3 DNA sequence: TGTGCCTGGAGAGATTTCGGTGGCGGCTACACCTTC. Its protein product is CAWRDFGGGYTF.

The CDR3 sequence is CASSSQGAETDTQYF. Written as DNA, the CDR3 is TGCGCCAGCAGCTCACAGGGGGCTGAAACAGATACGCAGTATTTT. V and J are TRBV5-1 and TRBJ2-3, with 9 bases identical to TRBD1. After removal of 3 bases from V and 3 bases from J, the junction contained 5 bases not matched to a gene. Germline values: CDR1 SGHRS, CDR2 YFSETQ. CDR3 length: 15 residues.

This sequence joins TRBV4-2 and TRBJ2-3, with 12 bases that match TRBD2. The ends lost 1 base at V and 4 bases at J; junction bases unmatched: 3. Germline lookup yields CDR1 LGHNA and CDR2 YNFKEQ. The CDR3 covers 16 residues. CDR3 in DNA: TGTGCCAGCAGCCAAGTTACTAGCGGGGGGTCAGATACGCAGTATTTT. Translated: CASSQVTSGGSDTQYF.

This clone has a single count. DNA for the CDR3: TGTGCCGGGGGAGAACGGACATATCAGGGACAAGAGACCCAGTACTTC. It translates to CAGGERTYQGQETQYF. The rearrangement uses TRBV7-9 and TRBJ2-5; D might be TRBD1 or TRBD2, each matching 5 bases. V was trimmed by 11 bases and J by 2 bases, leaving 24 bases between them. Germline CDR1 is SEHNR and CDR2 is FQNEAQ (reference sequence). This CDR3 is 16 amino acids long.

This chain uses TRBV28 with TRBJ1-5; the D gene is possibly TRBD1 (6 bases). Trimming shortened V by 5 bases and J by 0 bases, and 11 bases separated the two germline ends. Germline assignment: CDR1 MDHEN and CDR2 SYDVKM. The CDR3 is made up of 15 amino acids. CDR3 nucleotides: TGTGCCAGCAGTCAACTCAGGGGTAGCAATCAGCCCCAGCATTTT. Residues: CASSQLRGSNQPQHF. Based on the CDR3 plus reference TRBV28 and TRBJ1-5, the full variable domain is DVKVTQSSRYLVKRTGEKVFLECVQDMDHENMFWYRQDPGLGLRLIYFSYDVKMKEKGDIPEGYSVSREKKERFSLILESASTNQTSMYLCASSQLRGSNQPQHFGDGTRLSIL.

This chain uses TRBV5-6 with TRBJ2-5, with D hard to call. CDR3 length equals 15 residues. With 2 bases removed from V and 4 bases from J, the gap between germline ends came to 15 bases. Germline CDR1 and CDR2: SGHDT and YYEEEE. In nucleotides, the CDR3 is TGTGCCAGCAGCTTCCAGGCGGTAATAGGAGAGACCCAGTACTTC. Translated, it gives CASSFQAVIGETQYF.

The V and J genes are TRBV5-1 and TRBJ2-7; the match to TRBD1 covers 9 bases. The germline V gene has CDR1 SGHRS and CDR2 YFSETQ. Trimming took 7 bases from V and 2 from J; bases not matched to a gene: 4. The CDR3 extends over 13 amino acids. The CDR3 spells CASSGDRAYEQYF. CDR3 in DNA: TGCGCCAGCTCTGGGGACAGGGCCTACGAGCAGTACTTC. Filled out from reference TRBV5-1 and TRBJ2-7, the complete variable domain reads KAGVTQTPRYLIKTRGQQVTLSCSPISGHRSVSWYQQTPGQGLQFLFEYFSETQRNKGNFPGRFSGRQFSNSRSEMNVSTLELGDSALYLCASSGDRAYEQYFGPGTRLTVT.

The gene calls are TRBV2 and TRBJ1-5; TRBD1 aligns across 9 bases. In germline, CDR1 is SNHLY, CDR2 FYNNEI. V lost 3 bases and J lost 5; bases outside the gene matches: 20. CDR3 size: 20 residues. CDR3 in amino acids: CASSDRDGTGTFFTDQPQHF. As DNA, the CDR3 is TGTGCCAGCAGTGATCGTGATGGGACAGGGACGTTTTTTACCGATCAGCCCCAGCATTTT. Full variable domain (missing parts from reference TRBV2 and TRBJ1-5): EPEVTQTPSHQVTQMGQEVILRCVPISNHLYFYWYRQILGQKVEFLVSFYNNEISEKSEIFDDQFSVERPDGSNFTLKIRSTKLEDSAMYFCASSDRDGTGTFFTDQPQHFGDGTRLSIL.

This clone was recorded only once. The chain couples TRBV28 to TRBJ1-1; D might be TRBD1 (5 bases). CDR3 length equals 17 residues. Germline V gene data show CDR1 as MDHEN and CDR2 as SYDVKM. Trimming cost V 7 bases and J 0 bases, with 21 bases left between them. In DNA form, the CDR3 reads TGTGCCAGCAACCCCCAACCCTGGGGGGTTTTGAACACTGAAGCTTTCTTT. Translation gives CASNPQPWGVLNTEAFF.

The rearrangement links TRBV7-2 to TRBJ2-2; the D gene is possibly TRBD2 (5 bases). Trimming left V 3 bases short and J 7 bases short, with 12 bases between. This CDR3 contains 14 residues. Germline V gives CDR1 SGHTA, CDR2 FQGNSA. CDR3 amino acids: CASSLSSPLGELFF. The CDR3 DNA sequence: TGTGCCAGCAGCTTGTCTAGCCCCCTCGGGGAGCTGTTTTTT.

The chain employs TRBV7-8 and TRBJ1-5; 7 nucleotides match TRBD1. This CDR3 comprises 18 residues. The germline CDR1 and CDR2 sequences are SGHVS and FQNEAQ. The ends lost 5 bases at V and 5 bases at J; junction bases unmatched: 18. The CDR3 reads CASSPQSWETGWDQPQHF. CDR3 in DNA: TGTGCCAGCAGCCCCCAGTCGTGGGAGACAGGGTGGGATCAGCCCCAGCATTTT.

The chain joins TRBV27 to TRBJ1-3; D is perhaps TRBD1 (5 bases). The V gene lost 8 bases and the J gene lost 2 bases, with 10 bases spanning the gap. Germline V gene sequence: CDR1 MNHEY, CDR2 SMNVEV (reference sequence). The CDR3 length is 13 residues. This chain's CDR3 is CASGWGAGNTIYF. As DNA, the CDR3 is TGTGCCAGCGGTTGGGGCGCTGGAAACACCATATATTTT.

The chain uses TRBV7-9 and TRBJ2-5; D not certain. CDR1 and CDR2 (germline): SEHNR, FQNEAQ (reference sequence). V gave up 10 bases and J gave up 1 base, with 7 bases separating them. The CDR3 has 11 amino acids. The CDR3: CATQLQETQYF. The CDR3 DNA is TGTGCCACCCAGCTCCAAGAGACCCAGTACTTC.

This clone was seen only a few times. The DNA of the CDR3 is TGTGCCAGCAGCTTAGAGGATGGCCAGGGAGTCTCACCCCTCCACTTT. Translating gives CASSLEDGQGVSPLHF. V and J are TRBV7-6 and TRBJ1-6, with TRBD1 as a possible D gene (5 bases). Germline assignment: CDR1 SGHVS and CDR2 FNYEAQ. V was shortened by 1 base and J by 10 bases, with 17 bases between the two germline ends. The CDR3 sequence is 16 residues long.